The rows below give T cell receptor beta chains drawn from one sample of a study of post-analysis software for immune sequencing data. MiXCR, applied by TCRdb to the PCR reads, yields one record per CDR3 protein. The repertoire holds some 240,000 distinct CDR3 sequences, with about 38% as singletons. Sequenced material: blood. These TCRs come from a girl aged 10 to 17 with multiple sclerosis. Both conserved end residues are part of each CDR3. A D gene is named only where the DNA matches it firmly. A row's size may be missing; if present it is once, few, many or a size class.

abundance	j_gene	d_gene	v_gene	CDR3nt	CDR3aa
many	TRBJ2-3	NA	TRBV24-1	TGTGCCACCAGTGATCCCTCGGGGCGGGCCACAGATACGCAGTATTTT	CATSDPSGRATDTQYF
many	TRBJ2-3	NA	TRBV7-6	TGTGCCAGCAGCTTAGCAGGGCTAGCTTCCCCAGATACGCAGTATTTT	CASSLAGLASPDTQYF
NA	TRBJ1-5	NA	TRBV24-1	TGTGCCACCTCGCCCGACACCAGGCCGGTAGTGAGCAATCAGCCCCAGCATTTT	CATSPDTRPVVSNQPQHF
few	TRBJ1-4	NA	TRBV7-2	TGTGCCAGCAGCTTAGCGGGGCAGGTTAGCAGTGAAAAACGGTTTTTT	CASSLAGQVSSEKRFF
many	TRBJ2-5	TRBD1	TRBV20-1	TGCAGTGCTCCCTCAGGGGGCCAGCAAGAGACCCAGTACTTC	CSAPSGGQQETQYF
NA	TRBJ2-2	NA	TRBV10-3	TGTGCCATCAGTGCGGGGGCCGGGGAGCTGTTTTTT	CAISAGAGELFF
NA	TRBJ2-7	NA	TRBV6-5	TGTGCCAGCAGTTCAATACGCCGGGATACCTACGAGCAGTACTTC	CASSSIRRDTYEQYF
NA	TRBJ2-2	NA	TRBV20-1	TGCAGTGCCGGCGCCGGGCAGGGCACCACCGGGGAGCTGTTTTTT	CSAGAGQGTTGELFF
once	TRBJ2-7	NA	TRBV20-1	TGCGGTGCTAGAGACATCGGGGGAAAAGGTGGCGAGCAGTACTTC	CGARDIGGKGGEQYF
many	TRBJ2-7	TRBD1	TRBV6-6	TGTGCCAGCAGTTACTCCCAGGGGGCGTACGAGCAGTACTTC	CASSYSQGAYEQYF